This T cell receptor (beta chain) was retrieved from a study of CD8 T cells in ankylosing spondylitis. Study-level results: The study identified a TCR beta motif of several highly homologous variants that appeared characteristic of ankylosing spondylitis blood. In ankylosing spondylitis patients, matched synovial fluid reportedly showed significant enrichment of disease-linked clones.

The CDR3 sequence is 13 residues long. After removal of 3 bases from V and 3 bases from J, the junction contained 3 bases not matched to a gene. Per the germline V gene, CDR1 is SQVTM and CDR2 is ANQGSEA. To note about this clonotype: Its antigen remains unidentified.

Quantitative barcoded 5'-RACE was used to prepare TCR beta libraries. From the 5' RACE reads, TCRdb called clonotypes with MiXCR, one entry per CDR3 protein. This table has around 250,000 distinct CDR3 sequences, roughly 32% appearing once. The clonotype originates from a male donor with ankylosing spondylitis or in good health (not recorded which). This chain connects TRBV29-1 to TRBJ2-7; 9 bases are a match to TRBD1. The sequenced material came from blood, either unsorted or a sorted T cell fraction (not recorded which). CDR3 DNA: TGCAGCGTTGATTTGGGACAGGGCTACGAGCAGTACTTC. Translated, it gives CSVDLGQGYEQYF.